Reported below is one T cell receptor beta chain. This clonotype has a handful of counts. Its antigen is still unknown. Base qualities were left out, and no much larger clone turns up one base away. TCR cDNA was synthesized by 5'RACE template switching, which introduced a universal primer site and unique molecular identifiers. Priming for cDNA synthesis came from both the TCR alpha and TCR beta constant segments. Libraries were amplified in two PCR steps, with sample barcodes and sequencing adapters added in the second step. Sequencing of libraries was done on Illumina HiSeq 2500 (2x100 bp) or NovaSeq (2x150 bp). Under the source paper's analysis protocol: MIGEC was used to demultiplex reads and collapse the reads into UMI consensus sequences, and MiXCR was used for V(D)J alignment. Using edgeR on replicate PBMC samples, clonotypes were called vaccine-responding if FDR was below 0.01 and the log2 fold change was above 5 up to day 15. Each bulk clonotype was labeled CD4 or CD8 based on which sequenced repertoire, CD4 or CD8, contained the clonotype at higher abundance. TCRdb trimmed public reads at Q25 via fastp, called clones via MiXCR and kept in-frame beta chains. Rows are combined by CDR3 protein, so each entry shows the most common genes and DNA. The V and J calls reflect TCRdb's pipeline rather than the authors' work. This sample holds some 390,000 distinct CDR3 sequences; approximately 5.7% were observed only once. The ten largest clones represent 14% to 15% of the sample.

Per the publication, the treatment or condition label means: live attenuated yellow fever vaccine strain. At every blood-draw timepoint, two biological replicates of bulk PBMCs were collected. A standard Ficoll-Paque protocol was used to isolate PBMCs from peripheral blood. RNA was extracted with TriZol from bulk PBMCs, CD4 and CD8 fractions, and dextramer-positive and dextramer-negative fractions. The sample belongs to a study of T cells after yellow fever vaccination (dated by TCRdb to between 2018 and 2021). Concerning the study at large: The SMART-Seq v4 Ultra Low Input RNA kit was used to prepare libraries from fractions with low cell numbers. Bulk PBMC replicates and cell subsets were isolated from blood drawn at multiple timepoints before and after both primary and secondary immunization. To follow T-cell clones before and after primary and booster YFV17D yellow fever vaccination, bulk TCR alpha and beta repertoires were sequenced over time. Two healthy male donors made up the cohort, one aged 18 to 29 years and the other aged 30 to 40 years.

What the research found in general, with its limitations: The study included only two donors, which limits how far the findings can be generalized. A small fraction of clonotypes appeared in both the CD4 and CD8 compartments, likely as a result of convergent recombination. The secondary T-cell response was weaker than the primary response but faster, peaking on day 5 instead of day 15. FACS-sorted repertoires could contain abundant contaminating clonotypes from the bulk population, so computational filtering was required. Most clones expanded after primary vaccination were re-detected after the booster (about 95% of CD4 and more than 70% of CD8), suggesting broad memory maintenance.

From its cysteine to its phenylalanine, the CDR3 spans 10 amino acids. Of the read, only the CDR3 DNA is kept; its 30 bases are in frame from base 1. Relative to germline, V is missing 6 bases and J is missing 12 bases, with 1 base of the junction outside any gene match. The germline V gene encodes CDR1 SQVTM and CDR2 ANQGSEA. The sequencing used PBMCs, collected 5 days after the yellow fever booster vaccination. The origin of this receptor is a man aged 30 to 45 who received the YFV17D yellow fever vaccine. The rearranged segments are TRBV29-1 and TRBJ2-1; a stretch of 11 junction bases matches TRBD1. The encoded CDR3 is CSVDRGRQFF. The DNA reads as follows: TGCAGCGTGGACAGGGGGCGGCAGTTCTTC.